This T cell receptor (beta chain) came from a study of post-analysis software for immune sequencing data. About the study: The disease courses covered relapsing-remitting, secondary progressive and progressive-relapsing multiple sclerosis. Study results and caveats: Elevated frequency relative to controls characterized a handful of TRBV segments in patients, TRBV5-6, TRBV5-1 and TRBV20-1 among them. Clustering by F measure revealed strong co-clustering among samples prepared together in one batch.

Included in the TCR beta cDNA libraries were unique molecular identifiers. Each CDR3 protein gets one entry after TCRdb re-called the PCR reads with MiXCR. The table shows hundreds of thousands of distinct CDR3 sequences, with around 40% occurring only once. As for this clonotype: Its antigen is as yet unknown.

CDR1 is ENHRY and CDR2 is SYGVKD in the germline V gene. The V end was cut by 10 bases, the J end by 2 bases, with 19 bases between. This CDR3 is 15 amino acids long. The chain joins TRBV10-3 to TRBJ2-3; tentative D call: TRBD1 (6 bases). This clonotype originated in a girl between 10 and 17 years old with multiple sclerosis. Input material: blood. The CDR3 protein is CATMDSPVPTDTQYF. The CDR3 bases are TGTGCCACCATGGACAGCCCAGTGCCCACAGATACGCAGTATTTT.